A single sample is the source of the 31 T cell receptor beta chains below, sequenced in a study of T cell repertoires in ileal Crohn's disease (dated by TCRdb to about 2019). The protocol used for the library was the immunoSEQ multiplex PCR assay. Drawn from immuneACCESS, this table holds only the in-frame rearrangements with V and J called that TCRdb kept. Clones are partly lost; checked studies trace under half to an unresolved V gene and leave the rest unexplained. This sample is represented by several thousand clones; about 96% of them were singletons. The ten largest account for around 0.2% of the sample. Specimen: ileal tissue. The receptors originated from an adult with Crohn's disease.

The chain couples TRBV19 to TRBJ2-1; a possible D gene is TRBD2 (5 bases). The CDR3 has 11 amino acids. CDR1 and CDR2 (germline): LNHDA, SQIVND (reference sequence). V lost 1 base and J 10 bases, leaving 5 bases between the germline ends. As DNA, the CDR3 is TGTGCCAGTAGTATAGGGGAGGAGCAGTTCTTC. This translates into CASSIGEEQFF.

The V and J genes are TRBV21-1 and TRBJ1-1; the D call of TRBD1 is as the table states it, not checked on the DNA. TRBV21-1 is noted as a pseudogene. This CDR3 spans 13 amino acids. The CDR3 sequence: CASSKLRGTEAFF. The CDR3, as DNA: TGTGCCAGCAGCAAACTAAGGGGGACTGAAGCTTTCTTT.

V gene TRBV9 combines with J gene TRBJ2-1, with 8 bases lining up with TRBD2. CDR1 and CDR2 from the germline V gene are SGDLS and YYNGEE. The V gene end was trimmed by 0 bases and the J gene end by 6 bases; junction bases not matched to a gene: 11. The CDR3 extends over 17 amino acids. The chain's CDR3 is CASSVGVSGERANEQFF. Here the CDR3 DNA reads TGTGCCAGCAGCGTAGGTGTTAGCGGGGAGAGGGCCAATGAGCAGTTCTTC.

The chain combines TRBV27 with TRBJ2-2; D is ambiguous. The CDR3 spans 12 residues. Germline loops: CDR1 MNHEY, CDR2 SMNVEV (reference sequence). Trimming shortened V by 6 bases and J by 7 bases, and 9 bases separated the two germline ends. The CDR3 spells CASSVADGELFF. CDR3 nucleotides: TGTGCCAGCAGCGTAGCTGACGGGGAGCTGTTTTTT.

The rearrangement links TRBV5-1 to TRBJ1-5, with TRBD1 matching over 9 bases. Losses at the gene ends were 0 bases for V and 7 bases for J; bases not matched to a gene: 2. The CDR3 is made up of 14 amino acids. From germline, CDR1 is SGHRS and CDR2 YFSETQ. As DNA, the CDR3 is TGCGCCAGCAGCTTGGAGGGACAGGGCCAGCCCCAGCATTTT. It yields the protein CASSLEGQGQPQHF. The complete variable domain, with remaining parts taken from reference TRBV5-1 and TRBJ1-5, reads KAGVTQTPRYLIKTRGQQVTLSCSPISGHRSVSWYQQTPGQGLQFLFEYFSETQRNKGNFPGRFSGRQFSNSRSEMNVSTLELGDSALYLCASSLEGQGQPQHFGDGTRLSIL.

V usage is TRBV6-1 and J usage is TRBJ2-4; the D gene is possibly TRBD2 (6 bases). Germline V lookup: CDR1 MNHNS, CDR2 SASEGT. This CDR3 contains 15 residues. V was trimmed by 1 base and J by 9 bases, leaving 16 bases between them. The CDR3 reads CASSEVLAGRSIQYF. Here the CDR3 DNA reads TGTGCCAGCAGTGAAGTCTTGGCAGGGAGGAGCATTCAGTACTTC.

CDR3 sequence: CASSQLPGGAGETQYF. In DNA form, the CDR3 reads TGCGCCAGCAGCCAATTGCCCGGGGGGGCCGGAGAGACCCAGTACTTC. The chain carries TRBV5-1 and TRBJ2-5, with 8 bases fitting TRBD2. The ends lost 4 bases at V and 4 bases at J; junction bases unmatched: 12. This CDR3 has 16 residues. The germline CDR1 and CDR2 sequences are SGHRS and YFSETQ.

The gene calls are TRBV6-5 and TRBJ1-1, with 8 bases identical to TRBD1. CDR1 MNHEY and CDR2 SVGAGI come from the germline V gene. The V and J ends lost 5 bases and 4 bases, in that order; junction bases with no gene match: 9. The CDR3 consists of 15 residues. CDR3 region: CASSKGQAGGTEAFF. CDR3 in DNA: TGTGCCAGCAGTAAGGGACAGGCCGGTGGCACTGAAGCTTTCTTT.

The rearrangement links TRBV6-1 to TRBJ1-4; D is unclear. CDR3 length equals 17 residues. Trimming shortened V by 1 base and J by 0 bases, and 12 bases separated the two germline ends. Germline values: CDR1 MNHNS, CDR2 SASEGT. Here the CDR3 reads CASSEVGRRATNEKLFF. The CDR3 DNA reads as TGTGCCAGCAGTGAAGTCGGTCGCCGCGCAACTAATGAAAAACTGTTTTTT.

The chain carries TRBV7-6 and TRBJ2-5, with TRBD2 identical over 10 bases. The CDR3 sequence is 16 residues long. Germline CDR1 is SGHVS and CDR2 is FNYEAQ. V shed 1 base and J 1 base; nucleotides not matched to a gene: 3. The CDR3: CASSLGAGGFQETQYF. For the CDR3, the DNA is TGTGCCAGCAGCTTAGGAGCGGGGGGGTTCCAAGAGACCCAGTACTTC.

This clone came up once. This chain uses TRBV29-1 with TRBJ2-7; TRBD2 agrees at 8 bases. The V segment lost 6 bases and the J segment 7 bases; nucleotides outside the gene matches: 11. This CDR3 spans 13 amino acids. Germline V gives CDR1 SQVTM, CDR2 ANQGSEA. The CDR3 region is CSVIAGRDLEQYF. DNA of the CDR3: TGCAGCGTGATAGCGGGGCGGGACCTTGAGCAGTACTTC.

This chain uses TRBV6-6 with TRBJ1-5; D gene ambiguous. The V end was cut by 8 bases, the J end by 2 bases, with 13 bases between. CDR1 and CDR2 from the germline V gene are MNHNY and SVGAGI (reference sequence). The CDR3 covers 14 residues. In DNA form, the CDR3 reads TGTGCCAGCGTGTTTGGAGCCGGCAATCAGCCCCAGCATTTT. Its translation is CASVFGAGNQPQHF.

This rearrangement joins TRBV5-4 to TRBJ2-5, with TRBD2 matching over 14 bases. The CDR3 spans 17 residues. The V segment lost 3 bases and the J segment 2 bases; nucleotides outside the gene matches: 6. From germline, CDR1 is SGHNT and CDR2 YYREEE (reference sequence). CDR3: CASSSVGLAGGQETQYF. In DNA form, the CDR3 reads TGTGCCAGCAGCTCTGTCGGACTAGCGGGGGGACAAGAGACCCAGTACTTC. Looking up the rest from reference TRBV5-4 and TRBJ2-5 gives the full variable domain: ETGVTQSPTHLIKTRGQQVTLRCSSQSGHNTVSWYQQALGQGPQFIFQYYREEENGRGNFPPRFSGLQFPNYSSELNVNALELDDSALYLCASSSVGLAGGQETQYFGPGTRLLVL.

CDR3 sequence reads: CASSLRTSGGSTDTQYF. DNA of the CDR3: TGTGCCAGCAGCCTGAGGACTAGCGGGGGGTCTACAGATACGCAGTATTTT. This chain joins TRBV11-2 and TRBJ2-3, with 14 nucleotides matching TRBD2. Losses at the gene ends were 5 bases for V and 3 bases for J; bases not matched to a gene: 7. The CDR3 sequence is 17 residues long. Germline V gene lookup returns CDR1 SGHAT and CDR2 FQNNGV.

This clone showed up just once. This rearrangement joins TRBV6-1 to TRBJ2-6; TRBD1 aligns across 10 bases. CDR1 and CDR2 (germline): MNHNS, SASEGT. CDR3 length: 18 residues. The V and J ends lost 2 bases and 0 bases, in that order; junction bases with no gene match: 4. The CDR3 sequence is CASSERTGGISGANVLTF. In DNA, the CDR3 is TGTGCCAGCAGTGAACGGACAGGGGGGATCTCTGGGGCCAACGTCCTGACTTTC.

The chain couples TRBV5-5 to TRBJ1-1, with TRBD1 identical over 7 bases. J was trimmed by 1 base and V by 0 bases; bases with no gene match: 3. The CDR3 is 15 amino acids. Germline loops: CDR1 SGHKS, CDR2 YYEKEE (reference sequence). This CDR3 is CASSLGRGPNTEAFF. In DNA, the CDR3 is TGTGCCAGCAGCTTGGGGAGGGGGCCGAACACTGAAGCTTTCTTT.

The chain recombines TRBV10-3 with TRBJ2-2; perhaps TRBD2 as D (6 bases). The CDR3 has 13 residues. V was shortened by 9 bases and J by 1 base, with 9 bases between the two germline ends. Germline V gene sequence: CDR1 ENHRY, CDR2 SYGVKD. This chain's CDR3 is CAIRDLNTGELFF. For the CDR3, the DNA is TGTGCCATTCGGGACTTGAACACCGGGGAGCTGTTTTTT.

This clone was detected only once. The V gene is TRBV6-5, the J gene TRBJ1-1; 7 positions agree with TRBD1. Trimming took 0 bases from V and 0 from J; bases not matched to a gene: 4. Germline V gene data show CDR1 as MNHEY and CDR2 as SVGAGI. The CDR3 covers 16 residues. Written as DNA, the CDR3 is TGTGCCAGCAGTTACTCCACAGGGGCGATGAACACTGAAGCTTTCTTT. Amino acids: CASSYSTGAMNTEAFF.

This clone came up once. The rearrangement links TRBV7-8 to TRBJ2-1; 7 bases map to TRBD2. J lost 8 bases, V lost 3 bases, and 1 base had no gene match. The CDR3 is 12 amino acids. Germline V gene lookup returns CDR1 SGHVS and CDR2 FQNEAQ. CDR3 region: CASSFAGDEQFF. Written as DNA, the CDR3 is TGTGCCAGCAGCTTTGCGGGGGATGAGCAGTTCTTC.

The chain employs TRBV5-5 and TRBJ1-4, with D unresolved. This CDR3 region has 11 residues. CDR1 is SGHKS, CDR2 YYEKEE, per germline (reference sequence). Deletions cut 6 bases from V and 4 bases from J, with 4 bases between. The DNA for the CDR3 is TGTGCCAGCACCCTTAATGAAAAACTGTTTTTT. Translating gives CASTLNEKLFF.

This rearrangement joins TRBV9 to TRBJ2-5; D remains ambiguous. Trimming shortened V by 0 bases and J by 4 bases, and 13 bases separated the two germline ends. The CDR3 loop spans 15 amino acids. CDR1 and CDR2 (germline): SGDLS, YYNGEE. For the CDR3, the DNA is TGTGCCAGCAGCGTAGAAGTGGGCCTAAGAGAGACCCAGTACTTC. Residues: CASSVEVGLRETQYF. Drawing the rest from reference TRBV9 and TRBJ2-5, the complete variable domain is DSGVTQTPKHLITATGQRVTLRCSPRSGDLSVYWYQQSLDQGLQFLIQYYNGEERAKGNILERFSAQQFPDLHSELNLSSLELGDSALYFCASSVEVGLRETQYFGPGTRLLVL.

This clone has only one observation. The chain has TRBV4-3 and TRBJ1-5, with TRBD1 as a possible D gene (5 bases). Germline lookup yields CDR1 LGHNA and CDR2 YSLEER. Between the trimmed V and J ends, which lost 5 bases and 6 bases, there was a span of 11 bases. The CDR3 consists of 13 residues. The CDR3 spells CASSSRVGQPQHF. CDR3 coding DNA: TGCGCCAGCAGCTCCAGGGTAGGTCAGCCCCAGCATTTT.

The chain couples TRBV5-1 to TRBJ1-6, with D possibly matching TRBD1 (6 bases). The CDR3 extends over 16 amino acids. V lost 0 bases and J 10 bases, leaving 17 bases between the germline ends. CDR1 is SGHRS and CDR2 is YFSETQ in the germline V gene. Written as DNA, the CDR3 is TGCGCCAGCAGCTTGGCCCCCCAAGGACAGAGATCACCCCTCCACTTT. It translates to CASSLAPQGQRSPLHF.

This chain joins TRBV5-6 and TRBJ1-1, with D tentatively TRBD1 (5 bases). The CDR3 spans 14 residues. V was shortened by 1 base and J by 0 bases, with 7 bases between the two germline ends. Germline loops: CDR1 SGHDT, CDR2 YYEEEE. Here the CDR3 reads CASSLYRMNTEAFF. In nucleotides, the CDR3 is TGTGCCAGCAGCTTGTACAGGATGAACACTGAAGCTTTCTTT.

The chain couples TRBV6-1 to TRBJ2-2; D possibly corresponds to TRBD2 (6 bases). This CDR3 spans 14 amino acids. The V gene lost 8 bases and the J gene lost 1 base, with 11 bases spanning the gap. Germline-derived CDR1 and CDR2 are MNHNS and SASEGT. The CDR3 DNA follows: TGTGCCAGCCATCCGGGGGTGAACACCGGGGAGCTGTTTTTT. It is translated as CASHPGVNTGELFF.

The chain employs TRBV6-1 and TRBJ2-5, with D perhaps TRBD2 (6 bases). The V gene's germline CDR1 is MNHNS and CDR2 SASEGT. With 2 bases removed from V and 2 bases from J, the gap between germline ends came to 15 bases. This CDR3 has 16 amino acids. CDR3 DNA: TGTGCCAGCAGTGAACGGGACCGTGGGAGGCAAGAGACCCAGTACTTC. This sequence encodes CASSERDRGRQETQYF.

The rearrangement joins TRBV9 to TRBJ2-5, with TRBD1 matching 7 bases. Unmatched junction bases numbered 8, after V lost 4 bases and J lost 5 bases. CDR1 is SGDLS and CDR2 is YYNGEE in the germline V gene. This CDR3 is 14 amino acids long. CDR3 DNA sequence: TGTGCCAGCAGCAAAAGACAGGGCGGGGAGACCCAGTACTTC. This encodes CASSKRQGGETQYF.

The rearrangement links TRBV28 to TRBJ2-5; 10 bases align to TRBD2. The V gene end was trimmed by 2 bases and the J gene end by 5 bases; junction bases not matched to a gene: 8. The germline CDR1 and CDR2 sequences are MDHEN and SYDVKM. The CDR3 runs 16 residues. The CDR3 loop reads CASSLKRGGLGETQYF. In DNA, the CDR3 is TGTGCCAGCAGTTTAAAGCGGGGGGGCCTGGGGGAGACCCAGTACTTC.

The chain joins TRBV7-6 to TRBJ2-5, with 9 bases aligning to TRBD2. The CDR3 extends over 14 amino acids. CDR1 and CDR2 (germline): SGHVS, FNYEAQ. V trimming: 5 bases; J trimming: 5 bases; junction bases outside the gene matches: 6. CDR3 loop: CASSPRTSAETQYF. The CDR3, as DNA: TGTGCCAGCAGCCCCCGGACTAGCGCGGAGACCCAGTACTTC.

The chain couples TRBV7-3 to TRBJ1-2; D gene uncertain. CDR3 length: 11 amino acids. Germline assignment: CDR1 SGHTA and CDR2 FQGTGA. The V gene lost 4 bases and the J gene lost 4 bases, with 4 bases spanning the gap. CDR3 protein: CASSSGYGYTF. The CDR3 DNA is TGTGCCAGCAGCTCCGGCTATGGCTACACCTTC.

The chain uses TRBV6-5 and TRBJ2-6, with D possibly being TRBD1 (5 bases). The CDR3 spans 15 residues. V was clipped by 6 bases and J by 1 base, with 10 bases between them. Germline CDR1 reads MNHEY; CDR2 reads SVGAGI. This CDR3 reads CASSFDSSGANVLTF. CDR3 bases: TGTGCCAGCAGCTTTGACAGTTCTGGGGCCAACGTCCTGACTTTC.